This T cell receptor (beta chain) was profiled in a study of blood T cell repertoires in COVID-19. Study information: COVID-19 samples from acute and convalescent phases originated in the United States, Italy and Spain. Nucleic acid was either cDNA or gDNA, and it came from T cells, B-cell-depleted T cells, or PBMCs.

The germline V gene encodes CDR1 MDHEN and CDR2 SYDVKM. The V end lost 3 bases, the J end lost 2 bases, and 11 bases lay between the germline ends. The CDR3 is made up of 14 amino acids. Original methodology: Estimation of nucleated cell counts relied on the amplification of reference gene primers. Assay: immunoSEQ multiplex PCR; the TCRdb copy retains only in-frame clones and omits some. V and J calls and clone size follow that table, whereas D and trimming were derived from the DNA. This sample carries approximately 250,000 clones, 86% of them seen once, and the ten largest clones take 13%. The chain joins TRBV28 to TRBJ2-7; D may be TRBD1 (6 bases). The TCR comes from a woman in her sixties or seventies with COVID-19, enrolled during active disease. The material sequenced was peripheral blood. CDR3 coding DNA: TGTGCCAGCAGTTTGGGCAGGGGACCCTACGAGCAGTACTTC. It codes for CASSLGRGPYEQYF.